Included here is one TCR beta chain sequence, with context. Its antigen is not identified. This record comes from a study of T cell repertoires in cytomegalovirus infection. Study in general: It was the public TCR beta signatures that indicated both CMV infection and matching HLA type.

Findings of the study overall: CMV-specific HLA-C-restricted TCR beta clonotypes dominated the ex vivo response. Pooled public TCR beta family frequency picked out CMV carriers with the relevant HLA.

TCRdb re-called the reads through MiXCR, storing one row per CDR3 protein. This sample carries 310,000 or so distinct CDR3 sequences, around a quarter of them seen once, and the ten largest clones take about 14%. The V end was cut by 5 bases, the J end by 1 base, with 14 bases between. The CDR3 consists of 15 residues. The V gene's germline CDR1 is SGHVS and CDR2 FQNEAQ. The rearrangement uses TRBV7-8 and TRBJ2-5; D possibly uses TRBD1 or TRBD2 (5 bases each). The specimen was cultured PBMCs, collected from culture after CMV antigen stimulation. This clonotype was obtained from a human donor in good health (CMV status not recorded). Some clones in this sample may be carry-over from other donors' samples. CDR3 amino acids: CASSPRPGTQETQYF. The CDR3 DNA reads as TGTGCCAGCAGCCCAAGACCCGGGACCCAAGAGACCCAGTACTTC.